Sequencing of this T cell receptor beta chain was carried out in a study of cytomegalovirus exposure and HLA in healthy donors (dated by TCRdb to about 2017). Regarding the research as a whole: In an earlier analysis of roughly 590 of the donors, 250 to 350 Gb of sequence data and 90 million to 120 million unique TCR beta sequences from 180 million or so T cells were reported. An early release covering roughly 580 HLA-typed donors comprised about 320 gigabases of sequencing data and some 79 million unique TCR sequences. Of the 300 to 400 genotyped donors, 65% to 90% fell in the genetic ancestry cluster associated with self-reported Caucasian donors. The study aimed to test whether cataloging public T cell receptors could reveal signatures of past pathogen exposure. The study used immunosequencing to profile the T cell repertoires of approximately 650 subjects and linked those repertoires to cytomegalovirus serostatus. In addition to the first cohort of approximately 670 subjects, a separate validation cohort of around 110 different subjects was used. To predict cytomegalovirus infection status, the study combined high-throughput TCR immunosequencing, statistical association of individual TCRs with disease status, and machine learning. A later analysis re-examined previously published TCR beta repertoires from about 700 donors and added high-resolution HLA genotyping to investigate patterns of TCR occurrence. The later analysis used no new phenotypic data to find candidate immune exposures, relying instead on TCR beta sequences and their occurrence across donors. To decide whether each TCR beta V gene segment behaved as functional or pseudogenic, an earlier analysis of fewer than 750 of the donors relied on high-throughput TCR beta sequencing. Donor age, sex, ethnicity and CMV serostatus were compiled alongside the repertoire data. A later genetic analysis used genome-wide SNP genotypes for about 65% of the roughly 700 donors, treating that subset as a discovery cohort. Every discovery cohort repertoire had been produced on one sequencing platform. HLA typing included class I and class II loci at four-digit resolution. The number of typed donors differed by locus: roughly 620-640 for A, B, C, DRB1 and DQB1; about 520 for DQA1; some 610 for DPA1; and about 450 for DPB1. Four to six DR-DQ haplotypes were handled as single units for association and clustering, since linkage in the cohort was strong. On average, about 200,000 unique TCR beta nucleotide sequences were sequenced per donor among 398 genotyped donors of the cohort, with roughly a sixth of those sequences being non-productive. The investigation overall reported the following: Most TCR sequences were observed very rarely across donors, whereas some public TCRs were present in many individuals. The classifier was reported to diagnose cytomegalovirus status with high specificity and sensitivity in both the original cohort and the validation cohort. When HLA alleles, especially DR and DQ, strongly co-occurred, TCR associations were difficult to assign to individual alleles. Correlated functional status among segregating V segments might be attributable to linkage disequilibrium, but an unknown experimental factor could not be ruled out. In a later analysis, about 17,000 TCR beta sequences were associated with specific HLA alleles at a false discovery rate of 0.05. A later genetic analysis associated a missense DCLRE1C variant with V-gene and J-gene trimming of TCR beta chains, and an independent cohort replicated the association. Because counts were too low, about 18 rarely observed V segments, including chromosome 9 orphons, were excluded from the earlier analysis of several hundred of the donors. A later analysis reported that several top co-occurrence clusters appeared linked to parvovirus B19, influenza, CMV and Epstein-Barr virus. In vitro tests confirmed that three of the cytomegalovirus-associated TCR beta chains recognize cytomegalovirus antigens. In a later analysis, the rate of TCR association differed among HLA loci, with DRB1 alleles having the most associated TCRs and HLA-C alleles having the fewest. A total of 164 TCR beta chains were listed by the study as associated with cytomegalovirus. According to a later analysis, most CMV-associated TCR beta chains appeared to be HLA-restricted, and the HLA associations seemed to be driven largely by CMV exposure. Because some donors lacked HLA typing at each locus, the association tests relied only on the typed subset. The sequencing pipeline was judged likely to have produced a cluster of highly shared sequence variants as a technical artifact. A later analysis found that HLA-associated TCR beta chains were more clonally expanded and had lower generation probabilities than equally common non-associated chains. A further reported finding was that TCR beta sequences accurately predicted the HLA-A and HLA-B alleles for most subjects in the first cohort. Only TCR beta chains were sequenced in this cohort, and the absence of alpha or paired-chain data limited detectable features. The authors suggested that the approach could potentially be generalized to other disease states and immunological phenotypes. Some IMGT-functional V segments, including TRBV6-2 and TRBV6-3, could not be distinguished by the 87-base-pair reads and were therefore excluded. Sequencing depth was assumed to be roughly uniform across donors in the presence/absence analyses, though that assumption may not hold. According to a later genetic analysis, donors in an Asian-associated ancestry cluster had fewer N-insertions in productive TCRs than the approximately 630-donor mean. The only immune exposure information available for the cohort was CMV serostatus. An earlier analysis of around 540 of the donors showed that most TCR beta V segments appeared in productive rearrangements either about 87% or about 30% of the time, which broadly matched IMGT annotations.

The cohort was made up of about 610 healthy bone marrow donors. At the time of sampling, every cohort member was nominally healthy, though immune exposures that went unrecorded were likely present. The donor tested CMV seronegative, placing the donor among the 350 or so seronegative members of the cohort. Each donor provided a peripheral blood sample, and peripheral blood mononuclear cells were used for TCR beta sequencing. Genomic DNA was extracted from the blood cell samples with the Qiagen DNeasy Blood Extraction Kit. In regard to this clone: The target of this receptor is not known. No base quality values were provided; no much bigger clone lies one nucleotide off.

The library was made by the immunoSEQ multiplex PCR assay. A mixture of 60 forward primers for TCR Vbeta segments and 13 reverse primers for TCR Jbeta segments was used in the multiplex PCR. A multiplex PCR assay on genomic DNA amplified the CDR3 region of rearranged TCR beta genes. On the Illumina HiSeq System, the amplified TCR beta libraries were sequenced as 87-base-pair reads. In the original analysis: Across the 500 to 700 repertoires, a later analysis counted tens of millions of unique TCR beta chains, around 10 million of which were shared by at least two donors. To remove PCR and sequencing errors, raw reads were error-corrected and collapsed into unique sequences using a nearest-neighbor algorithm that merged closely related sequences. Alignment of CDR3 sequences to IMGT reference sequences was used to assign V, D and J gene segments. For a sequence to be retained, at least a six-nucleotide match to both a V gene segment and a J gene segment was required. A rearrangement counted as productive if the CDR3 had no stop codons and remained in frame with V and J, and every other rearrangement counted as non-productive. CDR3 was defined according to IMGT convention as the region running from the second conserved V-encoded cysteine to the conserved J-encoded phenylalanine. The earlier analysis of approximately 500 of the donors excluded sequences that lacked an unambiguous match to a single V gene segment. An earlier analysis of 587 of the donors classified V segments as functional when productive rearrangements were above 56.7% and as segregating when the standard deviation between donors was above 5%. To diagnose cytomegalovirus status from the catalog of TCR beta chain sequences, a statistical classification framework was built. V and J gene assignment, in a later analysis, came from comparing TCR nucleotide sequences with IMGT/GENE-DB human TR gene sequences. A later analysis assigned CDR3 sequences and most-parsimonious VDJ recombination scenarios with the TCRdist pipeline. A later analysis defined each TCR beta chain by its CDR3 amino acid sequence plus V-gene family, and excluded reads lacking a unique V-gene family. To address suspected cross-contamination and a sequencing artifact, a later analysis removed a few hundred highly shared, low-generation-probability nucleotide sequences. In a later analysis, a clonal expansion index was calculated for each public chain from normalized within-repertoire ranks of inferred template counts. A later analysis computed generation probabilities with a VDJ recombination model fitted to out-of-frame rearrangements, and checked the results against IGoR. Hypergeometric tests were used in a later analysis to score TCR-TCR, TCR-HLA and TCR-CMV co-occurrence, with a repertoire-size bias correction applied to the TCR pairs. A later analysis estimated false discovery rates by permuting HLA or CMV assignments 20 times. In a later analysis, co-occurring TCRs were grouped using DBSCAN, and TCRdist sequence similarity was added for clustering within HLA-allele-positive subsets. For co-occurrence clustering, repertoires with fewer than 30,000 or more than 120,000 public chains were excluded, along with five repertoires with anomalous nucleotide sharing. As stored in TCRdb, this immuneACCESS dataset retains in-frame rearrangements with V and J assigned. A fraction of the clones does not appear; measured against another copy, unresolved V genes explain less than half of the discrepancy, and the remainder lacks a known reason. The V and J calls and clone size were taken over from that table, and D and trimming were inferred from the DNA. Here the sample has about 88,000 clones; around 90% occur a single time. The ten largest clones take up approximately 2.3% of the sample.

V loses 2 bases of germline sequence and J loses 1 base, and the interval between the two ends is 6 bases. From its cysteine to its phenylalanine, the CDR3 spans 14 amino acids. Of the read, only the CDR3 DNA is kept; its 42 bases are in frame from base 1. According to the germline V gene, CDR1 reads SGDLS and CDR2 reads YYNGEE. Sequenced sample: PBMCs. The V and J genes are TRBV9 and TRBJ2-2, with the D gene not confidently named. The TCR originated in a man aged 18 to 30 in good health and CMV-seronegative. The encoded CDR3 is CASSVTVNTGELFF. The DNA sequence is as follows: TGTGCCAGCAGCGTTACTGTGAACACCGGGGAGCTGTTTTTT.